These T cell receptor beta chains were read from a single sample in a study of cytomegalovirus exposure and HLA in healthy donors. The assay was immunoSEQ multiplex PCR, and TCRdb's table has in-frame clones only and misses some. The sample consists of some 100,000 clones, about four fifths of them appearing once. The specimen was PBMCs. These receptors were collected from a woman aged 40-49 years in good health and CMV-seronegative. The CDR3 runs from the conserved cysteine through the conserved F or W. D genes are given only for firm matches. The size field is filled for only some rows; it gives once, few, many or a size class.

CASPFPELAGPGGPYEQYF,TGCGCCAGCCCCTTCCCGGAACTAGCGGGACCCGGCGGTCCCTACGAGCAGTACTTC,19,TRBJ2-7,TRBD2,TRBV5-1,NA
CASSLRGRGYDTQYF,TGTGCCAGCAGCTTGCGCGGGAGAGGGTACGATACGCAGTATTTT,15,TRBJ2-3,TRBD2,TRBV7-8,NA
CASSQDSSFNYGYTF,TGTGCCAGCAGCCAGGACAGCTCGTTCAATTATGGCTACACCTTC,15,TRBJ1-2,NA,TRBV16,NA
CASSPLGSSYEQYF,TGTGCCAGCAGCCCGCTTGGCAGCTCCTACGAGCAGTACTTC,14,TRBJ2-7,NA,TRBV4-2,few
CASSFSQETQYF,TGTGCCAGTAGTTTTAGCCAAGAGACCCAGTACTTC,12,TRBJ2-5,NA,TRBV19,NA
CASRRGTASGGNEKLFF,TGTGCCAGCAGGAGAGGGACGGCGTCAGGGGGGAATGAAAAACTGTTTTTT,17,TRBJ1-4,TRBD1,TRBV25-1,NA
CATSRGGGVAKNIQYF,TGTGCCACCAGCAGGGGAGGAGGGGTAGCCAAAAACATTCAGTACTTC,16,TRBJ2-4,NA,TRBV15,few
CASSLMRQGAGELFF,TGTGCCAGCAGCTTAATGAGACAGGGGGCCGGGGAGCTGTTTTTT,15,TRBJ2-2,TRBD1,TRBV7-9,NA
CASSRGTSGMSDTQYF,TGCGCCAGCAGCCGTGGGACTAGCGGGATGAGTGATACGCAGTATTTT,16,TRBJ2-3,TRBD2,TRBV5-1,NA
CASSPIAVSRSYEQYF,TGTGCCAGCAGCCCCATAGCGGTCTCGCGCTCCTACGAGCAGTACTTC,16,TRBJ2-7,NA,TRBV7-9,few
CASSESKEQGRSYGYTF,TGTGCCAGCAGTGAAAGTAAAGAACAGGGTCGAAGCTATGGCTACACCTTC,17,TRBJ1-2,NA,TRBV6-1,few
CASSLSGGTNTGELFF,TGTGCCAGCAGCTTAAGTGGAGGGACGAACACCGGGGAGCTGTTTTTT,16,TRBJ2-2,NA,TRBV7-9,NA
CASSIESRDEQYF,TGTGCCAGTAGTATAGAAAGCAGGGACGAGCAGTACTTC,13,TRBJ2-7,NA,TRBV19,NA
CASRTGPPRGTEAFF,TGTGCCAGTAGAACAGGGCCCCCACGAGGCACTGAAGCTTTCTTT,15,TRBJ1-1,NA,TRBV19,NA
CASGRSGGAGGYTF,TGTGCCAGCGGTCGTTCGGGGGGGGCGGGTGGCTACACCTTC,14,TRBJ1-2,NA,TRBV6-5,NA
CASSRGGAEAFF,TGCGCCAGCAGCAGGGGAGGCGCTGAAGCTTTCTTT,12,TRBJ1-1,NA,TRBV5-1,NA
CASSGLAGADTQYF,TGTGCCAGCAGTGGACTAGCGGGAGCAGATACGCAGTATTTT,14,TRBJ2-3,TRBD2,TRBV6-1,medium-sized
CASRLGPAGGPRTQETQYF,TGTGCAAGTCGCTTAGGGCCAGCGGGGGGCCCCCGGACCCAAGAGACCCAGTACTTC,19,TRBJ2-5,NA,TRBV12-2,NA
CASSPRPGTGATYNSPLHF,TGTGCCAGCTCACCAAGACCCGGGACAGGGGCCACCTATAATTCACCCCTCCACTTT,19,TRBJ1-6,TRBD1,TRBV18,once
CASSGRGQGIRNTEAFF,TGCGCCAGCAGCGGGAGGGGACAGGGTATTCGGAACACTGAAGCTTTCTTT,17,TRBJ1-1,TRBD1,TRBV5-1,NA
CASRTPGQGATEAFF,TGTGCCAGTAGAACCCCTGGACAGGGGGCAACTGAAGCTTTCTTT,15,TRBJ1-1,TRBD1,TRBV19,NA
CASSIPGGAYQPQHF,TGTGCCAGTAGTATCCCAGGGGGCGCGTATCAGCCCCAGCATTTT,15,TRBJ1-5,TRBD1,TRBV19,NA
CARSPTAGCGQASGELFF,TGTGCCAGAAGCCCGACCGCAGGGTGTGGCCAGGCATCCGGGGAGCTGTTTTTT,18,TRBJ2-2,NA,TRBV7-5,NA
CASSYGQGNEKLFF,TGTGCCAGCAGTTACGGACAGGGGAATGAAAAACTGTTTTTT,14,TRBJ1-4,TRBD1,TRBV6-5,NA
CSVALNGQGAVGYTF,TGCAGCGTTGCCTTGAACGGACAGGGGGCCGTTGGCTACACCTTC,15,TRBJ1-2,TRBD1,TRBV29-1,NA
CASSFRMGLTGDSPLHF,TGTGCCAGCAGCTTTCGGATGGGGCTCACGGGGGATTCACCCCTCCACTTT,17,TRBJ1-6,NA,TRBV13,NA
CAWSVLQETQYF,TGTGCCTGGAGTGTCCTTCAAGAGACCCAGTACTTC,12,TRBJ2-5,NA,TRBV30,once
CASSRGQYNEQFF,TGTGCCAGCAGCCGGGGACAGTACAATGAGCAGTTCTTC,13,TRBJ2-1,TRBD1,TRBV7-6,NA
CASSSRLAVIYNEQFF,TGTGCCAGCAGTTCCCGACTAGCGGTGATCTACAATGAGCAGTTCTTC,16,TRBJ2-1,TRBD2,TRBV27,NA
CASSPSGYMNTEAFF,TGTGCCAGCTCACCATCGGGGTATATGAACACTGAAGCTTTCTTT,15,TRBJ1-1,NA,TRBV18,NA
CASSDPAGTGEPKETQYF,TGTGCCAGCAGTGACCCGGCCGGGACAGGGGAACCGAAAGAGACCCAGTACTTC,18,TRBJ2-5,TRBD1,TRBV6-4,once
CASSQRDSYNEQFF,TGTGCCAGCAGTCAGCGGGACTCCTACAATGAGCAGTTCTTC,14,TRBJ2-1,TRBD2,TRBV27,NA
CASSSSGTGSYGYTF,TGTGCCAGCAGTTCGTCCGGGACAGGGTCCTATGGCTACACCTTC,15,TRBJ1-2,TRBD1,TRBV28,NA
CATSPMEAYNSPLHF,TGTGCCACCAGCCCCATGGAGGCTTATAATTCACCCCTCCACTTT,15,TRBJ1-6,NA,TRBV15,NA
CASIGTARSYEQYF,TGTGCCAGCATCGGGACAGCCCGATCCTACGAGCAGTACTTC,14,TRBJ2-7,TRBD1,TRBV6-5,once
CASSQVSMDYTEAFF,TGCGCCAGCAGCCAAGTGAGCATGGACTACACTGAAGCTTTCTTT,15,TRBJ1-1,NA,TRBV4-1,NA
CASSFLQGFYNSPLHF,TGTGCCAGCAGCTTTTTACAGGGTTTCTATAATTCACCCCTCCACTTT,16,TRBJ1-6,NA,TRBV7-9,few
CASSLDSAGSYNEQFF,TGTGCCAGCAGCTTAGACTCAGCGGGGTCCTACAATGAGCAGTTCTTC,16,TRBJ2-1,TRBD2,TRBV7-2,NA